This T cell receptor (beta chain) was profiled in a study of shared clonotypes between healthy human individuals. General study points: The small donor group covered limited genetic and exposure diversity.

Regarding this clone: Its matching antigen is unknown.

Across several immunoSEQ plates, the genomic DNA of each subset was split evenly. Replicate PCRs from sorted subsets contained approximately 220 ng DNA, which is approximately 30,000 T cell genomes. The assay was immunoSEQ multiplex PCR, and TCRdb's table has in-frame clones only and misses some. The sample comprises over 2,000,000 clones, 93% of which are singletons, and around 1.7% rests with the top ten. Selected positively for CCR7 and CD45RO-negative, naive CD8 cells excluded terminally differentiated effector memory CD45RA+ cells. V dropped 5 bases and J dropped 4; count of bases not matched to a gene: 5. Germline V lookup: CDR1 SGHDT, CDR2 YYEEEE. The CDR3 covers 14 residues.

The chain uses TRBV5-6 and TRBJ2-7; 11 bases are a match to TRBD1. The sample was naive CD8+ T cells from PBMCs. The TCR sequence derives from a man younger than 30 in good health. Some clones in this sample may be carry-over from other donors' samples. CDR3 residues: CASSPDRGQYEQYF. Here the CDR3 DNA reads TGTGCCAGCAGTCCGGACAGGGGGCAGTACGAGCAGTACTTC.